These 9 T cell receptor beta chains were all obtained from the same sample, sequenced in a study of beta chain features in type 1 diabetes. What was sequenced were expressed TCRB transcripts, since all of the isolated RNA had been reverse transcribed. The data were produced by immunoSEQ multiplex PCR, yet TCRdb's version contains in-frame clones alone and is incomplete. The data show almost 250,000 clones, around an eighth seen once. Source material: naive CD4+ T cells from blood. The receptors stem from a woman between 35 and 50 years old in good health.

The sample holds one count of this clone. This rearrangement joins TRBV6-5 to TRBJ2-3; 10 bases line up with TRBD2. V was pared by 0 bases and J by 0 bases, with 0 bases of the junction left unmatched. The CDR3 loop spans 16 amino acids. Germline V gene lookup returns CDR1 MNHEY and CDR2 SVGAGI. The CDR3 DNA follows: TGTGCCAGCAGTTACTCACTAGCGGGGAGCACAGATACGCAGTATTTT. Translating it yields CASSYSLAGSTDTQYF.

This clone was seen repeatedly, ten times or more. The gene calls are TRBV2 and TRBJ2-3; no firm D call. Trimming pared 4 bases from V and 0 bases from J, leaving 2 bases between. Looked up from germline, CDR1 is SNHLY and CDR2 is FYNNEI. There are 12 residues in the CDR3. As DNA, the CDR3 is TGTGCCAGCAGTGTAAGCACAGATACGCAGTATTTT. Residues: CASSVSTDTQYF.

This clone has more than one count but fewer than ten. The chain has TRBV5-1 and TRBJ1-6, with TRBD1 matching over 7 bases. There are 16 residues in the CDR3. V was pared by 1 base and J by 7 bases, with 8 bases of the junction left unmatched. Germline CDR1 and CDR2: SGHRS and YFSETQ. The CDR3 protein is CASSLRTGSLNSPLHF. The CDR3 nucleotides are TGCGCCAGCAGCTTGAGGACAGGTAGCTTGAATTCACCCCTCCACTTT.

The chain links TRBV4-3 to TRBJ1-6; D is unresolved. CDR3 length equals 13 residues. Germline V gives CDR1 LGHNA, CDR2 YSLEER. Trimming shortened V by 1 base and J by 9 bases, and 7 bases separated the two germline ends. DNA of the CDR3: TGCGCCAGCAGCCAAGTGGAGGTTTCACCCCTCCACTTT. This encodes CASSQVEVSPLHF.

This chain joins TRBV2 and TRBJ1-1; D remains ambiguous. The CDR3 has 13 residues. V was pared by 6 bases and J by 4 bases, with 12 bases between. CDR1 and CDR2 (germline): SNHLY, FYNNEI. The CDR3 sequence is CASRSGAGTEAFF. As DNA, the CDR3 is TGTGCCAGCAGGTCTGGTGCGGGCACTGAAGCTTTCTTT.

The genes are TRBV19 and TRBJ2-5, with 11 bases matching TRBD2. Germline V gene lookup returns CDR1 LNHDA and CDR2 SQIVND (reference sequence). The CDR3 extends over 15 amino acids. The J segment lost 1 base and the V segment lost 10 bases, leaving 8 bases of the junction unmatched. This CDR3 is CATSHGTSGQETQYF. The DNA for the CDR3 is TGTGCCACCAGCCATGGGACTAGCGGCCAAGAGACCCAGTACTTC.

The chain joins TRBV4-1 to TRBJ2-3, with TRBD1 matching 8 bases. Trimming cost V 2 bases and J 4 bases; bases outside gene matches: 8. Germline values: CDR1 MGHRA, CDR2 YSYEKL. The length of the CDR3 is 16 residues. DNA for the CDR3: TGCGCCAGCAGCCAATCCAGGGGGCTCGACGCAGATACGCAGTATTTT. It yields the protein CASSQSRGLDADTQYF.

V is TRBV4-1 and J is TRBJ1-2; D is undetermined. The CDR3 consists of 18 residues. Germline V gives CDR1 MGHRA, CDR2 YSYEKL. The ends were cut back, 1 base at V and 5 bases at J, with 23 bases in the middle. The CDR3 is CASSQGSLGVTGRYGYTF. CDR3 sequence (DNA): TGCGCCAGCAGCCAAGGAAGTTTGGGAGTTACGGGGAGGTATGGCTACACCTTC.

The V and J genes are TRBV7-8 and TRBJ2-5; 10 bases line up with TRBD2. The CDR3 contains 16 residues. Germline CDR1 and CDR2: SGHVS and FQNEAQ. With 5 bases clipped from V and 3 bases from J, the junction kept 9 bases outside the gene matches. The CDR3 protein is CASSTWGSGRKETQYF. CDR3 coding DNA: TGTGCCAGCAGCACCTGGGGTAGCGGGAGGAAAGAGACCCAGTACTTC. Complete variable domain (other parts from reference TRBV7-8 and TRBJ2-5): GAGVSQSPRYKVAKRGQDVALRCDPISGHVSLFWYQQALGQGPEFLTYFQNEAQLDKSGLPSDRFFAERPEGSVSTLKIQRTQQEDSAVYLCASSTWGSGRKETQYFGPGTRLLVL.